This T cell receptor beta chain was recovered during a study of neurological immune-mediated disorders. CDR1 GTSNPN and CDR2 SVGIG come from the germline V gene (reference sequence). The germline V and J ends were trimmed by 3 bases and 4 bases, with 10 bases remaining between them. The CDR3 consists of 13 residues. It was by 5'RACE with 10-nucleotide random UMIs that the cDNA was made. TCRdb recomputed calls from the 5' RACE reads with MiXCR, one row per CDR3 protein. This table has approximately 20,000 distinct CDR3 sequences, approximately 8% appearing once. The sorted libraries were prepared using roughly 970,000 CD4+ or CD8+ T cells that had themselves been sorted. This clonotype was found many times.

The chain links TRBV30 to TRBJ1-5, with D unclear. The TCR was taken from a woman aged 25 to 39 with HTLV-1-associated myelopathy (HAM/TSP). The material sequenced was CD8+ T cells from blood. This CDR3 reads CAWSAWGNQPQHF. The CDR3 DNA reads TGTGCCTGGAGCGCGTGGGGTAATCAGCCCCAGCATTTT.